This T cell receptor (beta chain) was retrieved from a study of molecular identifiers for immune sequencing clone quantification. Isolation of naive CD8 T cells was achieved by sorting on a CD8+CD4-CCR7+CD45RA+ phenotype. CDR3 length equals 15 residues. Per the germline V gene, CDR1 is KGHDR and CDR2 is SFDVKD. The V and J ends lost 5 bases and 0 bases respectively, with 11 bases between them. From the PCR reads, TCRdb called clonotypes with MiXCR, one entry per CDR3 protein. This table holds about 630,000 distinct CDR3 sequences, roughly 23% found once. This clonotype has just a few counts. The chain carries TRBV24-1 and TRBJ2-3; possibly TRBD2 for D (7 bases). This TCR derives from a human donor in good health. Some libraries in this study had Jurkat cell RNA spiked in. Material: naive CD8+ T cells from blood, with Jurkat cell RNA spiked in. The subset here: FACS-sorted CD8+CD4-CCR7+CD45RA+ naive T cells. The DNA for the CDR3 is TGTGCCACCAGTGGCGGGGGCCTTAGCACAGATACGCAGTATTTT. Translation gives CATSGGGLSTDTQYF.